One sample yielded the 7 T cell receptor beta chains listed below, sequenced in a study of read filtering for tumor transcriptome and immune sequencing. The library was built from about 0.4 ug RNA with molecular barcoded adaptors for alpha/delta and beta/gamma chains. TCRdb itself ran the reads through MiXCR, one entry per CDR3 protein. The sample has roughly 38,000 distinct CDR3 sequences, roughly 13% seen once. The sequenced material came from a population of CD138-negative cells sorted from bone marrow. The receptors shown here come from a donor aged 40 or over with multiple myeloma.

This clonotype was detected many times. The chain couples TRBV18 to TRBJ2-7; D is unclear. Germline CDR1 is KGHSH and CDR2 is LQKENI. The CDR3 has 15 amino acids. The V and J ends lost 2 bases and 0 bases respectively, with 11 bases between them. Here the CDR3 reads CASSPAALGSYEQYF. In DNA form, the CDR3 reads TGTGCCAGCTCACCAGCGGCCCTTGGCTCCTACGAGCAGTACTTC.

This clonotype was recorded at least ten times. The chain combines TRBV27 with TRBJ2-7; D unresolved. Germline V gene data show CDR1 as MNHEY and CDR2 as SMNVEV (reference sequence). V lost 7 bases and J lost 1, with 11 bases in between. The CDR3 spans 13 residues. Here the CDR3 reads CASKTTGSYEQYF. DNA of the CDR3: TGTGCCAGCAAGACAACCGGGTCCTACGAGCAGTACTTC.

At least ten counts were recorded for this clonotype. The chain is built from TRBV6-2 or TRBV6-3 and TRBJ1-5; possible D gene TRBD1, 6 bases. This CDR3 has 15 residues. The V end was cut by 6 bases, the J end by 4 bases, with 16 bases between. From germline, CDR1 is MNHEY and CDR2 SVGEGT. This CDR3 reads CASRPIETGNQPQHF. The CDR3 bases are TGTGCCAGCAGACCTATAGAAACAGGGAATCAGCCCCAGCATTTT.

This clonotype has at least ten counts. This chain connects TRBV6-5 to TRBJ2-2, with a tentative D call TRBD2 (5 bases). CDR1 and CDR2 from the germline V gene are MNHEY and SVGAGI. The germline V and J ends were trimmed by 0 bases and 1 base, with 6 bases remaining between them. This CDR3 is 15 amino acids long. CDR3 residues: CASSYSGRNTGELFF. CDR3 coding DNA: TGTGCCAGCAGTTACTCGGGGAGGAACACCGGGGAGCTGTTTTTT.

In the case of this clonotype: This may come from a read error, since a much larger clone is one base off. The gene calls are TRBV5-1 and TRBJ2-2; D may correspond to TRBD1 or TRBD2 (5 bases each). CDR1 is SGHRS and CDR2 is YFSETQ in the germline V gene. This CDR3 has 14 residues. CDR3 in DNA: TGCGCCACAAGACAGACTACGAACACCGAGGAGCTGTTTTTT. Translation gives CATRQTTNTEELFF. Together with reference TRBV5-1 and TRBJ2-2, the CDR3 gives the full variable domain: KAGVTQTPRYLIKTRGQQVTLSCSPISGHRSVSWYQQTPGQGLQFLFEYFSETQRNKGNFPGRFSGRQFSNSRSEMNVSTLELGDSALYLCATRQTTNTEELFFGEGSRLTVL.

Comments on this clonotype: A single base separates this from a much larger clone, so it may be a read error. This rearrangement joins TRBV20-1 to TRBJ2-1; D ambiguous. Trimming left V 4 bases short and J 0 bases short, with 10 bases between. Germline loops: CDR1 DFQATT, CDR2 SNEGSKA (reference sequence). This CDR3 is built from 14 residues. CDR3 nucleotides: TGCAGTGCTATTTCGGCCTACTCCTACAATGAGCAGTTCTTC. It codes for CSAISAYSYNEQFF.

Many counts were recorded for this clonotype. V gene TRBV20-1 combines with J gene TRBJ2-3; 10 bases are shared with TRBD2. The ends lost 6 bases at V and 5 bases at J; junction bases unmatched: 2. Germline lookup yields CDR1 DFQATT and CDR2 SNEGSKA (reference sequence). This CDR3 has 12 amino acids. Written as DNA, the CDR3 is TGCAGTGCGAGGACTAGCGGAGATACGCAGTATTTT. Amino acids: CSARTSGDTQYF.